This TCR beta chain was found in a study of shared clonotypes between healthy human individuals. The study's findings and limits: Naive subsets generally exceeded memory subsets in estimated richness. There were few donors, and this limited the genetic and exposure-history diversity represented.

Libraries were prepared by immunoSEQ multiplex PCR; TCRdb keeps only in-frame clonotypes and omits some of them. The repertoire has millions of clones, around nine tenths of them found once; the top ten carry 0.13% to 0.15%. In the case of this clone: Its cognate antigen is unknown.

The CDR3 has 15 amino acids. The V gene's germline CDR1 is MDHEN and CDR2 SYDVKM. The ends were cut back, 2 bases at V and 5 bases at J, with 15 bases in the middle. The chain uses TRBV28 and TRBJ1-1, with D perhaps matching TRBD1 (6 bases). What was sequenced was naive CD4+ T cells sorted from blood. Subset given: CD45RA+ positively selected. The sequence was obtained from a man between 18 and 29 years old in good health. CDR3 nucleotide sequence: TGTGCCAGCAGTTTAGGGTCTCTAGGGGGAACTGAAGCTTTCTTT. This codes for CASSLGSLGGTEAFF.